These 23 T cell receptor beta chains originate from one sample sequenced in a study of graft-versus-host responses after intestinal transplantation. For these receptors, no antigen is known. Sequencing used immunoSEQ multiplex PCR; TCRdb keeps in-frame clones, though not all of them. This sample has around 90,000 clones, with over 80% found just once. The sequences come from unstimulated CD8+ T cells sorted from spleen or lymph node cells, collected before intestinal transplant. The receptors originated from a human donor who received an intestinal transplant.

The chain recombines TRBV19 with TRBJ2-3; perhaps TRBD1 as D (5 bases). This CDR3 region has 15 residues. With 3 bases removed from V and 0 bases from J, the gap between germline ends came to 10 bases. Germline V CDR1 and CDR2: LNHDA, SQIVND (reference sequence). CDR3 in DNA: TGTGCCAGTAGTATTGGGGCTGGGAGCACAGATACGCAGTATTTT. Amino acid sequence: CASSIGAGSTDTQYF. Complete variable domain (other parts from reference TRBV19 and TRBJ2-3): DGGITQSPKYLFRKEGQNVTLSCEQNLNHDAMYWYRQDPGQGLRLIYYSQIVNDFQKGDIAEGYSVSREKKESFPLTVTSAQKNPTAFYLCASSIGAGSTDTQYFGPGTRLTVL.

The chain couples TRBV6-5 to TRBJ2-1, with TRBD2 matching 7 bases. This CDR3 has 13 amino acids. Per the germline V gene, CDR1 is MNHEY and CDR2 is SVGAGI. The junction had 6 bases not matched to a gene; V was cut back by 6 bases and J by 7 bases. In DNA, the CDR3 is TGTGCCAGCAGCCACTCCGGGGGGAATGAGCAGTTCTTC. Amino acid sequence: CASSHSGGNEQFF.

This clone was found a few times. In DNA form, the CDR3 reads TGTGCCAGCAGCGTGGTAGGGGCTGAAGCTTTCTTT. It is translated as CASSVVGAEAFF. The genes are TRBV5-6 and TRBJ1-1, with a weak D call TRBD1 (5 bases). The CDR3 is 12 residues long. CDR1 is SGHDT, CDR2 YYEEEE, per germline. The ends were cut back, 4 bases at V and 6 bases at J, with 10 bases in the middle. Full variable domain (outside the CDR3, taken from reference TRBV5-6 and TRBJ1-1): DAGVTQSPTHLIKTRGQQVTLRCSPKSGHDTVSWYQQALGQGPQFIFQYYEEEERQRGNFPDRFSGHQFPNYSSELNVNALLLGDSALYLCASSVVGAEAFFGQGTRLTVV.

The V and J genes are TRBV4-3 and TRBJ1-2; 9 bases match TRBD1. V lost 0 bases and J lost 6; bases outside the gene matches: 8. CDR1 is LGHNA, CDR2 YSLEER, per germline. This CDR3 comprises 16 residues. The CDR3 protein is CASSQDRTTGGNGYTF. In nucleotides, the CDR3 is TGCGCCAGCAGCCAAGATAGAACAACAGGGGGCAATGGCTACACCTTC.

This chain joins TRBV10-1 and TRBJ2-1; D ambiguous. CDR1 and CDR2 (germline): WNHNN, SYGVQD (reference sequence). CDR3 size: 16 residues. With 2 bases removed from V and 4 bases from J, the gap between germline ends came to 15 bases. CDR3 loop: CASSEEATLLYNEQFF. Here the CDR3 DNA reads TGCGCCAGCAGTGAGGAAGCCACCCTCCTATACAATGAGCAGTTCTTC.

The V call is TRBV4-1, the J call TRBJ1-5; 9 bases are a match to TRBD1. The V and J ends lost 5 bases and 7 bases, in that order; junction bases with no gene match: 6. CDR1 and CDR2 from the germline V gene are MGHRA and YSYEKL. The CDR3 is made up of 14 amino acids. CDR3 DNA: TGCGCCAGCAGCTCCGGGACAGGGTGGCAGCCCCAGCATTTT. The encoded protein is CASSSGTGWQPQHF.

The chain links TRBV5-4 to TRBJ2-7; 13 nucleotides align to TRBD2. The CDR3 extends over 15 amino acids. Germline assignment: CDR1 SGHNT and CDR2 YYREEE (reference sequence). V was pared by 3 bases and J by 7 bases, with 7 bases of the junction left unmatched. The CDR3 loop is CASSSTSGRSEEQYF. The CDR3 DNA reads TGTGCCAGCAGCTCGACTAGCGGGAGGTCGGAAGAGCAGTACTTC.

This clone has a single count. V and J are TRBV29-1 and TRBJ1-2, with a possible D match to TRBD1 (6 bases). Germline-derived CDR1 and CDR2 are SQVTM and ANQGSEA. The CDR3 sequence is 13 residues long. Between the trimmed V and J ends, which lost 5 bases and 0 bases, there was a span of 10 bases. The CDR3 DNA reads as TGCAGCGTTATGACAGGTTCTAACTATGGCTACACCTTC. Its translation is CSVMTGSNYGYTF.

This chain links TRBV27 with TRBJ2-3, with a tentative D call TRBD2 (6 bases). This CDR3 spans 16 amino acids. CDR1 MNHEY and CDR2 SMNVEV come from the germline V gene (reference sequence). V lost 3 bases and J lost 5, with 18 bases in between. The CDR3 loop is CASSLSGSWAGDTQYF. The CDR3, as DNA: TGTGCCAGCAGTTTGTCCGGGAGCTGGGCGGGAGATACGCAGTATTTT.

This clone was recorded a few times. The V and J genes are TRBV6-6 and TRBJ2-7; 11 bases match TRBD1. CDR3 length: 16 residues. V shed 5 bases and J 2 bases; nucleotides not matched to a gene: 8. Germline loops: CDR1 MNHNY, CDR2 SVGAGI (reference sequence). Written as DNA, the CDR3 is TGTGCCAGCAGTCCGCCTCAGGGACAGGGGGCCTACGAGCAGTACTTC. It codes for CASSPPQGQGAYEQYF.

V usage is TRBV2 and J usage is TRBJ1-5, with 9 bases fitting TRBD1. The CDR3 runs to 15 residues. V was clipped by 6 bases and J by 0 bases; unmatched bases: 3. The germline CDR1 and CDR2 sequences are SNHLY and FYNNEI. This chain's CDR3 is CASREDRGSNQPQHF. CDR3 coding DNA: TGTGCCAGCAGAGAGGACAGGGGTAGCAATCAGCCCCAGCATTTT.

The J gene is TRBJ1-2, the V gene TRBV9, with D unresolved. V lost 6 bases and J lost 1, with 10 bases in between. The CDR3 totals 13 residues. Germline V gene data show CDR1 as SGDLS and CDR2 as YYNGEE. In DNA, the CDR3 is TGTGCCAGCACCGGGATGGATAACTATGGCTACACCTTC. This translates into CASTGMDNYGYTF.

The rearrangement uses TRBV30 and TRBJ2-1; TRBD2 matches 11 bases. The germline CDR1 and CDR2 sequences are GTSNPN and SVGIG (reference sequence). The CDR3 runs to 16 residues. The trim removed 2 bases at V and 6 bases at J, leaving 9 bases unmatched. CDR3 sequence (DNA): TGTGCCTGGAGTCCCCTTACTAGCGGGAGTCGCAATGAGCAGTTCTTC. Residues: CAWSPLTSGSRNEQFF.

This chain connects TRBV4-3 to TRBJ2-3, with 7 bases aligning to TRBD2. CDR1 and CDR2 (germline): LGHNA, YSLEER. The CDR3 loop spans 18 amino acids. V lost 6 bases, J lost 2 bases, and 17 bases stayed unmatched. DNA of the CDR3: TGCGCCAGCAGTCCAAGATGGCGCACCGCGGGAGACACAGATACGCAGTATTTT. This sequence encodes CASSPRWRTAGDTDTQYF.

V is TRBV4-1 and J is TRBJ2-1; D remains unclear. V gave up 0 bases and J gave up 1 base, with 13 bases separating them. This CDR3 has 17 amino acids. Looked up from germline, CDR1 is MGHRA and CDR2 is YSYEKL. The CDR3 region is CASSQDRVQPSYNEQFF. CDR3 nucleotides: TGCGCCAGCAGCCAAGATCGGGTACAACCGTCCTACAATGAGCAGTTCTTC.

This rearrangement joins TRBV9 to TRBJ1-2, with 7 bases that match TRBD1. The CDR3 is made up of 16 amino acids. With 3 bases clipped from V and 2 bases from J, the junction kept 10 bases outside the gene matches. Germline loops: CDR1 SGDLS, CDR2 YYNGEE. CDR3 region: CASSEHSTGPNYGYTF. CDR3 bases: TGTGCCAGCAGCGAACACTCGACAGGGCCAAACTATGGCTACACCTTC.

The chain combines TRBV7-6 with TRBJ2-3; maybe TRBD2 (6 bases). Germline CDR1 and CDR2: SGHVS and FNYEAQ. The CDR3 length is 15 residues. The germline V and J ends were trimmed by 4 bases and 5 bases, with 16 bases remaining between them. The CDR3 here is CASSSGVAVEDTQYF. The CDR3 coding sequence is TGTGCCAGCAGCTCTGGGGTAGCGGTGGAAGATACGCAGTATTTT.

This rearrangement joins TRBV13 to TRBJ2-3, with TRBD2 as a possible D gene (7 bases). Germline V lookup: CDR1 PRHDT, CDR2 FYEKMQ (reference sequence). The CDR3 is made up of 16 amino acids. V was trimmed by 5 bases and J by 2 bases, leaving 17 bases between them. This chain's CDR3 is CASSGWGGQPTDTQYF. The DNA for the CDR3 is TGTGCCAGCAGCGGGTGGGGGGGCCAGCCCACAGATACGCAGTATTTT. Based on the CDR3 plus reference TRBV13 and TRBJ2-3, the full variable domain is AAGVIQSPRHLIKEKRETATLKCYPIPRHDTVYWYQQGPGQDPQFLISFYEKMQSDKGSIPDRFSAQQFSDYHSELNMSSLELGDSALYFCASSGWGGQPTDTQYFGPGTRLTVL.

The rearrangement links TRBV18 to TRBJ1-1; D not resolved. The germline V gene has CDR1 KGHSH and CDR2 LQKENI. The V and J ends lost 6 bases and 6 bases respectively, with 8 bases between them. The CDR3 runs 11 residues. Here the CDR3 DNA reads TGTGCCAGCTCCCCTCTACCTGAAGCTTTCTTT. Encoded protein: CASSPLPEAFF.

V is TRBV10-3 and J is TRBJ2-1, with 14 bases fitting TRBD2. The V gene's germline CDR1 is ENHRY and CDR2 SYGVKD. The V gene end was trimmed by 7 bases and the J gene end by 8 bases; junction bases not matched to a gene: 7. The CDR3 has 15 amino acids. The CDR3 loop is CAITGTSGSRYEQFF. The CDR3, as DNA: TGTGCCATCACCGGGACTAGCGGGAGTAGGTATGAGCAGTTCTTC.

This chain joins TRBV4-1 and TRBJ2-3, with unresolved D. Germline loops: CDR1 MGHRA, CDR2 YSYEKL. V gave up 0 bases and J gave up 0 bases, with 7 bases separating them. The CDR3 is 15 residues long. CDR3 DNA: TGCGCCAGCAGCCAAGAATCATTTAGCACAGATACGCAGTATTTT. Translation gives CASSQESFSTDTQYF.

The chain carries TRBV4-3 and TRBJ1-5; no reliable D call. Germline V CDR1 and CDR2: LGHNA, YSLEER. The CDR3 is 15 residues long. Between the trimmed V and J ends, which lost 0 bases and 6 bases, there was a span of 12 bases. CDR3 loop: CASSQERVGGQPQHF. In nucleotides, the CDR3 is TGCGCCAGCAGCCAAGAGAGGGTAGGCGGTCAGCCCCAGCATTTT.

V gene TRBV5-6 combines with J gene TRBJ2-1, with TRBD1 matching 8 bases. Germline CDR1 SGHDT, CDR2 YYEEEE. V lost 5 bases to trimming and J lost 5 bases; unmatched junction nucleotides: 6. The CDR3 has 14 residues. CDR3 in amino acids: CASRRTGIDNEQFF. CDR3 in DNA: TGTGCCAGCAGAAGGACAGGGATAGACAATGAGCAGTTCTTC.